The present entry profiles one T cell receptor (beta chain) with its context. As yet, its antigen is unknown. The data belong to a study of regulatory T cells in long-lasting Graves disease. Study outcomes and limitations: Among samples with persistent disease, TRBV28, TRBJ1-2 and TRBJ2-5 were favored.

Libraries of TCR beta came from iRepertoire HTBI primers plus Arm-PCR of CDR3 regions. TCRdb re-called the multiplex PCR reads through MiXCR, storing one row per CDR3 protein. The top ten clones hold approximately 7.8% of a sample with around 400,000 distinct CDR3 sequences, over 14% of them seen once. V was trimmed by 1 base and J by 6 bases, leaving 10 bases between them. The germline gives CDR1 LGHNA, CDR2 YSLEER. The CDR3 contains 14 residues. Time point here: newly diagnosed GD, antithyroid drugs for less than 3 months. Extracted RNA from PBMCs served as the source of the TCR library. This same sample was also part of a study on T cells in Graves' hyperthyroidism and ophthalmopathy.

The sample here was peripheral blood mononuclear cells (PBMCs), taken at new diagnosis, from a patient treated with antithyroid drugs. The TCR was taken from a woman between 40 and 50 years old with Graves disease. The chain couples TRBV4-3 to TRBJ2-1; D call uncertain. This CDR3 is CASSQVGALNEQFF. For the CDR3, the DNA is TGCGCCAGCAGCCAAGTGGGTGCGCTCAATGAGCAGTTCTTC.